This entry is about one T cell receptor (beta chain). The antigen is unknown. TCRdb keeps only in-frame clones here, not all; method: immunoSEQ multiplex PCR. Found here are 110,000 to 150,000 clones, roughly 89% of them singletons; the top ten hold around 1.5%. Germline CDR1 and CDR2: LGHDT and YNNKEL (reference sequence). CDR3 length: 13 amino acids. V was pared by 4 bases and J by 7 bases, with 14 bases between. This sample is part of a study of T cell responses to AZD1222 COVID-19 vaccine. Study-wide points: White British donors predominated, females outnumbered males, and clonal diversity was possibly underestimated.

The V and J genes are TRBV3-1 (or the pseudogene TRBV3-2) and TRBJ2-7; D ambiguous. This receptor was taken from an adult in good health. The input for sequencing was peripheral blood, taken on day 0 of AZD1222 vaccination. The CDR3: CASSLVAVGEQYF. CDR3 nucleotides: TGTGCCAGCAGCCTAGTGGCAGTTGGGGAGCAGTACTTC.